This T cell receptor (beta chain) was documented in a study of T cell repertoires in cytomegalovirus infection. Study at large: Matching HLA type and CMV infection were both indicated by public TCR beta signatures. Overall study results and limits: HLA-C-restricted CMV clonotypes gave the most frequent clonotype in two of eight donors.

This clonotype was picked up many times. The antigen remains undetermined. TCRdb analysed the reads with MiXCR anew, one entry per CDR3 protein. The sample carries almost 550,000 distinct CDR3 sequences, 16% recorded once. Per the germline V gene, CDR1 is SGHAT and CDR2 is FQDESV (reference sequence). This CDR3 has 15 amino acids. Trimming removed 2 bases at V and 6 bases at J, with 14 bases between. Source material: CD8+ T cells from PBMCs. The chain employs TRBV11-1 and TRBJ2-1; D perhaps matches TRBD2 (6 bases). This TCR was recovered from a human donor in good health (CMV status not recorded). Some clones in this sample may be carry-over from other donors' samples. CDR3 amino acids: CASSLNRGTLNEQFF. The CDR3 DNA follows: TGTGCCAGCAGCTTAAATCGGGGGACCCTCAATGAGCAGTTCTTC. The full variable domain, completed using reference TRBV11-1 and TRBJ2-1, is EAEVAQSPRYKITEKSQAVAFWCDPISGHATLYWYRQILGQGPELLVQFQDESVVDDSQLPKDRFSAERLKGVDSTLKIQPAELGDSAMYLCASSLNRGTLNEQFFGPGTRLTVL.